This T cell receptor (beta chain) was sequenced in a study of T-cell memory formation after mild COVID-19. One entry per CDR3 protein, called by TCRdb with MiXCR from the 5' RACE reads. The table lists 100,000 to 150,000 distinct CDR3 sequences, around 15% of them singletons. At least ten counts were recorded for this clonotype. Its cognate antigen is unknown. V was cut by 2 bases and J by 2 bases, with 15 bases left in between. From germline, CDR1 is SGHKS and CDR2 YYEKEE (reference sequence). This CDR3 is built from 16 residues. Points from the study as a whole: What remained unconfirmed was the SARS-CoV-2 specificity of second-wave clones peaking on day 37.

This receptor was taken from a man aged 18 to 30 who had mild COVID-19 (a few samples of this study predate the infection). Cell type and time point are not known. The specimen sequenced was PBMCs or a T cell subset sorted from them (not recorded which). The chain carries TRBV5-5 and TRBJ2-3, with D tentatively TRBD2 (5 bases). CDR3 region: CASSFRGVQFTDTQYF. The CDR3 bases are TGTGCCAGCAGCTTTCGGGGTGTGCAGTTCACAGATACGCAGTATTTT.